The 32 T cell receptor beta chains below all came from one sample that was sequenced in a study of graft-versus-host responses after intestinal transplantation. Produced via immunoSEQ multiplex PCR; TCRdb's table is partial and in-frame only. The sample lists approximately 23,000 clones, 35% to 50% seen once, with around 1.4% in the top ten. Researchers placed about 200,000 CFSE-labeled responder cells in culture with about 200,000 irradiated, violet-dye-labeled stimulator cells. The sample here was alloreactive CD8+ T cells from a mixed lymphocyte reaction culture, taken before transplantation. Subset meaning: CFSE-low proliferating T cells sorted from roughly 6-day pre-transplant mixed lymphocyte reaction (GvH or HvG direction). These receptor sequences come from a human patient who was an organ donor for intestinal transplantation.

Worth noting for this clone: Its ends do not fully match the called genes, so a read error is possible. V and J are TRBV5-4 and TRBJ2-7; D gene uncertain. The CDR3 has 16 residues. The germline V gene has CDR1 SGHNT and CDR2 YYREEE (reference sequence). CDR3 protein: CASSQGRGLSSYEQYF. The DNA of the CDR3 is TGCGCCAGCAGCCAAGGCCGTGGCCTCTCGTCGTACGAGCAGTACTTC.

The rearrangement links TRBV27 to TRBJ1-5; TRBD1 matches 9 bases. The CDR3 consists of 14 residues. Per germline, CDR1 MNHEY and CDR2 SMNVEV (reference sequence). V gave up 5 bases and J gave up 5 bases; unmatched junction bases: 4. DNA of the CDR3: TGTGCCAGCAGTCCCGGGACAGGGTATCAGCCCCAGCATTTT. Encoded protein: CASSPGTGYQPQHF.

The genes are TRBV4-2 and TRBJ2-5; tentatively, D is TRBD1 or TRBD2 (6 bases each). CDR3 size: 16 residues. Germline V gene sequence: CDR1 LGHNA, CDR2 YNFKEQ. Deletions cut 0 bases from V and 6 bases from J, with 17 bases between. The CDR3 region has the DNA TGTGCCAGCAGCCAAGAGGTGGGGGCAGGAGGGCAGACCCAGTACTTC. Translation gives CASSQEVGAGGQTQYF.

The chain carries TRBV6-5 and TRBJ2-7; no clear D gene. Germline V gene data show CDR1 as MNHEY and CDR2 as SVGAGI. The CDR3 covers 14 residues. With 4 bases removed from V and 3 bases from J, the gap between germline ends came to 13 bases. In DNA form, the CDR3 reads TGTGCCAGCAGTTGGGGTACTCTACTCTACGAGCAGTACTTC. Amino acid sequence: CASSWGTLLYEQYF.

The chain carries TRBV10-3 and TRBJ1-2; TRBD1 aligns across 9 bases. Germline CDR1 and CDR2: ENHRY and SYGVKD. The CDR3 has 13 residues. Losses at the gene ends were 8 bases for V and 4 bases for J; bases not matched to a gene: 5. Here the CDR3 DNA reads TGTGCCATCCGGGACAGGGAAACCTATGGCTACACCTTC. This translates into CAIRDRETYGYTF.

This chain joins TRBV4-1 and TRBJ2-2; 7 bases align to TRBD2. V shed 1 base, J shed 5 bases, and the junction held 1 base outside the gene matches. The germline CDR1 and CDR2 sequences are MGHRA and YSYEKL. The CDR3 contains 14 residues. The CDR3 reads CASSQVGGTGELFF. The CDR3 bases are TGCGCCAGCAGCCAAGTGGGGGGGACCGGGGAGCTGTTTTTT.

The rearrangement joins TRBV30 to TRBJ2-2; D is unresolved. Germline V gives CDR1 GTSNPN, CDR2 SVGIG (reference sequence). This CDR3 has 12 residues. Trimming pared 3 bases from V and 7 bases from J, leaving 9 bases between. The CDR3 spells CAWSKGIGELFF. CDR3 sequence (DNA): TGTGCCTGGAGCAAGGGTATCGGGGAGCTGTTTTTT.

This chain connects TRBV2 to TRBJ2-1; 14 bases are shared with TRBD2. CDR1 is SNHLY, CDR2 FYNNEI, per germline. V was clipped by 2 bases and J by 6 bases; unmatched bases: 6. The CDR3 has 17 amino acids. The chain's CDR3 is CASSEHLGLAGVNEQFF. The DNA for the CDR3 is TGTGCCAGCAGTGAACACCTGGGACTAGCGGGAGTCAATGAGCAGTTCTTC.

This chain uses TRBV15 with TRBJ2-1; no clear D. The germline V gene has CDR1 LNHNV and CDR2 YYDKDF (reference sequence). V was pared by 0 bases and J by 8 bases, with 2 bases between. The CDR3 is 11 amino acids. The CDR3, as DNA: TGTGCCACCAGCAGAGAGGATGAGCAGTTCTTC. It specifies CATSREDEQFF.

This clone came up a few times. CDR3 DNA: TGTGCCAGCAGCCTGTCAGGGGGCGAGACCCAGTACTTC. As protein: CASSLSGGETQYF. V is TRBV13 and J is TRBJ2-5; TRBD1 aligns across 8 bases. The V and J ends lost 5 bases and 5 bases, in that order; junction bases with no gene match: 4. CDR1 is PRHDT and CDR2 is FYEKMQ in the germline V gene (reference sequence). CDR3 length: 13 residues.

The rearrangement joins TRBV6-1 to TRBJ1-1, with 8 bases that match TRBD1. Germline assignment: CDR1 MNHNS and CDR2 SASEGT. The CDR3 covers 14 residues. J was trimmed by 7 bases and V by 5 bases; bases with no gene match: 9. The DNA for the CDR3 is TGTGCCAGCAGTATAACAGGGGGAGGCGGTGAAGCTTTCTTT. It yields the protein CASSITGGGGEAFF.

This chain connects TRBV29-1 to TRBJ1-3, with D perhaps matching TRBD1 (6 bases). Trimming shortened V by 6 bases and J by 2 bases, and 11 bases separated the two germline ends. Germline V gene data show CDR1 as SQVTM and CDR2 as ANQGSEA. The length of the CDR3 is 13 residues. The CDR3 region is CSVIQGTGNTIYF. The CDR3 bases are TGCAGCGTGATCCAGGGGACTGGAAACACCATATATTTT.

The chain recombines TRBV4-1 with TRBJ1-1; 7 bases line up with TRBD1. The length of the CDR3 is 16 residues. V shed 2 bases, J shed 2 bases, and the junction held 8 bases outside the gene matches. Germline assignment: CDR1 MGHRA and CDR2 YSYEKL. The CDR3 coding sequence is TGCGCCAGCAGCCAACCCTGGACAGGCCCCAACACTGAAGCTTTCTTT. Its translation is CASSQPWTGPNTEAFF.

With regard to this clone: The sample carries other DNA sequences with the same CDR3. The CDR3 nucleotides are TGTGCCAGCAGCCCAGGACAGACGATCCAAGAGACCCAGTACTTC. Encoded protein: CASSPGQTIQETQYF. The chain has TRBV28 and TRBJ2-5, with D tentatively TRBD1 (6 bases). V was shortened by 6 bases and J by 1 base, with 15 bases between the two germline ends. Per the germline V gene, CDR1 is MDHEN and CDR2 is SYDVKM. The CDR3 length is 15 residues. Full variable domain (outside the CDR3, taken from reference TRBV28 and TRBJ2-5): DVKVTQSSRYLVKRTGEKVFLECVQDMDHENMFWYRQDPGLGLRLIYFSYDVKMKEKGDIPEGYSVSREKKERFSLILESASTNQTSMYLCASSPGQTIQETQYFGPGTRLLVL.

The rearrangement joins TRBV6-9 to TRBJ1-5; possibly TRBD1 for D (6 bases). CDR1 and CDR2 (germline): MNHGY, SVAAGI. Between the trimmed V and J ends, which lost 3 bases and 6 bases, there was a span of 12 bases. The CDR3 contains 14 residues. This CDR3 reads CASSYRGGLQPQHF. CDR3 DNA: TGTGCCAGCAGTTACAGGGGAGGGCTTCAGCCCCAGCATTTT.

This clone was counted a single time. The chain couples TRBV20-1 to TRBJ2-7; weak D call: TRBD1 (5 bases). Germline CDR1 and CDR2: DFQATT and SNEGSKA (reference sequence). This CDR3 is 11 amino acids long. Deletions cut 5 bases from V and 4 bases from J, with 9 bases between. The CDR3 nucleotides are TGCAGTGCTTTGACAGCTTACGAGCAGTACTTC. Its translation is CSALTAYEQYF.

The chain carries TRBV6-5 and TRBJ2-2, with 8 bases lining up with TRBD1. J lost 8 bases, V lost 8 bases, and 10 bases had no gene match. This CDR3 is 14 amino acids long. Germline CDR1 reads MNHEY; CDR2 reads SVGAGI. The CDR3 sequence is CASVPGQGAGELFF. The DNA for the CDR3 is TGTGCCAGCGTCCCCGGGCAGGGGGCAGGGGAGCTGTTTTTT.

The chain has TRBV7-3 and TRBJ2-2, with D possibly matching TRBD1 (5 bases). The ends were cut back, 5 bases at V and 5 bases at J, with 18 bases in the middle. The CDR3 is 16 residues long. Germline assignment: CDR1 SGHTA and CDR2 FQGTGA. The CDR3 sequence: CASSPWAGMGTGELFF. CDR3 DNA: TGTGCCAGCAGCCCCTGGGCAGGGATGGGGACCGGGGAGCTGTTTTTT.

The chain links TRBV28 to TRBJ1-4; D remains unclear. The germline V gene encodes CDR1 MDHEN and CDR2 SYDVKM. CDR3 length: 15 residues. V was shortened by 1 base and J by 2 bases, with 8 bases between the two germline ends. In nucleotides, the CDR3 is TGTGCCAGCAGTTTATCATGGTACACTAATGAAAAACTGTTTTTT. Translation: CASSLSWYTNEKLFF.

The chain is built from TRBV5-4 and TRBJ2-7; D is possibly TRBD1 (6 bases). This CDR3 is 13 amino acids long. CDR1 is SGHNT and CDR2 is YYREEE in the germline V gene (reference sequence). V shed 4 bases and J shed 6 bases, with 14 bases lying between them. DNA for the CDR3: TGTGCCAGCAGCAGGGAACAGGGTAGCGAGCAGTACTTC. Translating gives CASSREQGSEQYF.

This clone has only a few counts. V usage is TRBV6-6 and J usage is TRBJ2-2, with D hard to call. CDR3 size: 13 residues. Germline CDR1 is MNHNY and CDR2 is SVGAGI (reference sequence). V gave up 0 bases and J gave up 7 bases, with 6 bases separating them. The CDR3 nucleotides are TGTGCCAGCAGTTACTCAGGATTCGGGGAGCTGTTTTTT. The encoded protein is CASSYSGFGELFF.

This clone came up a few times. The CDR3 DNA sequence: TGTGCCAGCAGCTTAGAATTCGCGGGCTACGAGCAGTACTTC. Protein product: CASSLEFAGYEQYF. This rearrangement joins TRBV11-1 to TRBJ2-7, with a tentative D call TRBD2 (5 bases). Germline CDR1 reads SGHAT; CDR2 reads FQDESV (reference sequence). This CDR3 region has 14 residues. The V end lost 1 base, the J end lost 3 bases, and 10 bases lay between the germline ends.

This chain connects TRBV6-5 to TRBJ1-1; the D is unclear. CDR3 length equals 12 residues. The V and J ends lost 7 bases and 4 bases respectively, with 10 bases between them. Germline loops: CDR1 MNHEY, CDR2 SVGAGI. The CDR3, as DNA: TGTGCCAGCAATAAAGGGCGCACTGAAGCTTTCTTT. This codes for CASNKGRTEAFF.

This clone was observed a handful of times. The genes are TRBV6-5 and TRBJ1-2; a weak D match, TRBD1 (6 bases). The CDR3 spans 15 residues. Germline V lookup: CDR1 MNHEY, CDR2 SVGAGI. The CDR3 spells CATRGRISSGYGYTF. CDR3 DNA sequence: TGTGCAACCAGGGGCAGGATCTCGTCTGGGTATGGCTACACCTTC.

The table lists this clone with a few counts. This chain uses TRBV6-1 with TRBJ1-5, with D uncertain. The CDR3 has 13 residues. V was clipped by 7 bases and J by 1 base, with 8 bases between them. Germline loops: CDR1 MNHNS, CDR2 SASEGT. CDR3 in DNA: TGTGCCAGCATGTGGAACAGCAATCAGCCCCAGCATTTT. This translates into CASMWNSNQPQHF.

V gene TRBV9 combines with J gene TRBJ2-5; D possibly corresponds to TRBD2 (7 bases). V was pared by 0 bases and J by 5 bases, with 14 bases between. Germline V gene data show CDR1 as SGDLS and CDR2 as YYNGEE. CDR3 size: 15 residues. DNA of the CDR3: TGTGCCAGCAGCGTAGCTCGGGGGGCCTGGGAGACCCAGTACTTC. Encoded protein: CASSVARGAWETQYF. Together with reference TRBV9 and TRBJ2-5, the CDR3 gives the full variable domain: DSGVTQTPKHLITATGQRVTLRCSPRSGDLSVYWYQQSLDQGLQFLIQYYNGEERAKGNILERFSAQQFPDLHSELNLSSLELGDSALYFCASSVARGAWETQYFGPGTRLLVL.

In its sample, this clone ranks as medium-sized. The CDR3 region is CARTGTSGATDTQYF. The CDR3 coding sequence is TGCGCCCGCACCGGGACTAGCGGGGCCACAGATACGCAGTATTTT. This chain links TRBV5-1 with TRBJ2-3; 13 bases map to TRBD2. The J segment lost 2 bases and the V segment lost 10 bases, leaving 7 bases of the junction unmatched. The CDR3 is 15 amino acids. Germline CDR1 reads SGHRS; CDR2 reads YFSETQ.

V gene TRBV6-5 combines with J gene TRBJ1-5, with a possible D match to TRBD1 (5 bases). The germline V gene encodes CDR1 MNHEY and CDR2 SVGAGI. The V end was cut by 11 bases, the J end by 0 bases, with 17 bases between. This CDR3 has 15 amino acids. Here the CDR3 reads CAAGGTPYSNQPQHF. DNA for the CDR3: TGTGCCGCCGGCGGGACTCCATATAGCAATCAGCCCCAGCATTTT.

V usage is TRBV6-6 and J usage is TRBJ2-1; D is unclear. This CDR3 is 11 amino acids long. Looked up from germline, CDR1 is MNHNY and CDR2 is SVGAGI (reference sequence). Trimming removed 5 bases at V and 12 bases at J, with 11 bases between. The CDR3 DNA reads TGTGCCAGCAGTCCACTTCCTGTGCAGTTCTTC. It is translated as CASSPLPVQFF.

The chain employs TRBV19 and TRBJ2-6; unclear D gene. V gave up 2 bases and J gave up 0 bases, with 2 bases separating them. CDR3 size: 14 residues. The germline gives CDR1 LNHDA, CDR2 SQIVND (reference sequence). The chain's CDR3 is CASSIHSGANVLTF. DNA for the CDR3: TGTGCCAGTAGTATACACTCTGGGGCCAACGTCCTGACTTTC.

This chain uses TRBV29-1 with TRBJ2-7, with 10 bases that match TRBD1. V dropped 2 bases and J dropped 4; count of bases not matched to a gene: 5. Per the germline V gene, CDR1 is SQVTM and CDR2 is ANQGSEA. This CDR3 is 14 amino acids long. The CDR3, as DNA: TGCAGCGTTGAACTCCGGGACAGGGGTTACGAGCAGTACTTC. It yields the protein CSVELRDRGYEQYF.

Only a few counts were recorded for this clone. The chain recombines TRBV11-2 with TRBJ1-3; D is perhaps TRBD1 (6 bases). V gave up 5 bases and J gave up 2 bases, with 16 bases separating them. This CDR3 has 16 amino acids. Germline CDR1 and CDR2: SGHAT and FQNNGV. The CDR3 loop is CASSQGTIPPGNTIYF. The DNA for the CDR3 is TGTGCCAGCAGCCAGGGGACGATCCCCCCTGGAAACACCATATATTTT.